The clone carrying this T cell receptor (beta chain) was detected many times. Its antigen is currently unknown. TCR beta CDR3 regions were amplified from RNA. The study used the HTBI primer set for a first-round RT-PCR of the TCR CDR3. A single record per CDR3 protein comes from TCRdb applying MiXCR to the multiplex PCR reads. Of 410,000 or so distinct CDR3 sequences listed, roughly 14% are singletons. These data originate in a study of T cells in Graves' hyperthyroidism and ophthalmopathy. Study-level points and caveats: Blood held most thyroid clonotypes expanded above 0.001 frequency.

The V end lost 0 bases, the J end lost 2 bases, and 11 bases lay between the germline ends. This CDR3 spans 16 amino acids. CDR1 and CDR2 from the germline V gene are PRHDT and FYEKMQ (reference sequence). What was sequenced was blood. The TCR sequence derives from a man younger than 30 with Graves' ophthalmopathy. The chain has TRBV13 and TRBJ1-5; D possibly corresponds to TRBD1 (5 bases). DNA of the CDR3: TGTGCCAGCAGCTTAGGGGGGGGGTACGGCAATCAGCCCCAGCATTTT. This gives the protein CASSLGGGYGNQPQHF.